These T cell receptor beta chains were read from a single sample in a study of CD8+ T cells in alopecia areata. Sequenced by immunoSEQ multiplex PCR; TCRdb stores in-frame clones only, minus some. The sample records 150,000 or so clones, roughly 44% being singletons. The sample taken for sequencing was CD4+ T cells sorted from blood. These receptors originate from a human donor with alopecia areata. CDR3s include the opening cysteine and the closing phenylalanine or tryptophan. For some rows the clone size is stated as once, few or many, or as a class when expanded; others skip it.

few,TRBJ1-2,TRBV29-1,CSVEAGGYGYTF
NA,TRBJ2-7,TRBV7-9,CASSLEGPGDEQYF
NA,TRBJ2-3,TRBV5-1,CASSLGLMRGTTDTQYF
few,TRBJ2-2,TRBV5-1,CASSPLAGGNTGELFF
NA,TRBJ2-1,TRBV6-6,CATNKKQTYNEQFF
NA,TRBJ2-5,TRBV11-2,CASSLGDRRETQYF
few,TRBJ2-4,TRBV2,CASSGSGGGAAIQYF
NA,TRBJ1-2,TRBV15,CATSRDPAPAMGGYTF
NA,TRBJ1-2,TRBV2,CASLKGQGHGYTF
NA,TRBJ1-5,TRBV7-9,CASSLVTSNQPQHF
NA,TRBJ1-1,TRBV5-1,CASSPELNTEAFF
few,TRBJ2-7,TRBV18,CASSPPGSTGSREQYF
NA,TRBJ2-3,TRBV19,CASSRLHTDTQYF
NA,TRBJ2-1,TRBV5-1,CASSFGLAGVRGQFF
NA,TRBJ1-2,TRBV29-1,CSVEGLRRSYYGYTF
NA,TRBJ2-5,TRBV6-6,CASSKSGGGETQYF
few,TRBJ2-1,TRBV29-1,CSVEDDRSREGRRGEQFF
NA,TRBJ1-1,TRBV9,CASGWGKNTEAFF
NA,TRBJ2-7,TRBV20-1,CSAGQGPEQYF
NA,TRBJ1-1,TRBV29-1,CSVVLLNTEAFF
NA,TRBJ2-7,TRBV5-1,CASSWTGTSPYEQYF
NA,TRBJ2-1,TRBV29-1,CSVRSGSLLEQFF
NA,TRBJ1-5,TRBV9,CASSVGGSNQPQHF
few,TRBJ2-5,TRBV29-1,CSVDRDGETQYF
NA,TRBJ2-3,TRBV27,CASSLWSGASGDTQYF
NA,TRBJ2-2,TRBV7-8,CASSPRRRLAVTGELFF
few,TRBJ1-4,TRBV29-1,CSVGIGGYPPGEKLFF
NA,TRBJ2-7,TRBV6-5,CASSYGGGLSSYEQYF
few,TRBJ1-1,TRBV29-1,CSVEVGTGVRAFF
few,TRBJ2-1,TRBV4-1,CASSQVTYNEQFF
NA,TRBJ1-1,TRBV7-2,CASSLVPNTEAFF
NA,TRBJ2-7,TRBV9,CASSPQRGSYEQYF
few,TRBJ2-1,TRBV7-3,CASSQTSGPYNEQFF
few,TRBJ2-5,TRBV29-1,CSVGPATTAITRAQYF
few,TRBJ1-1,TRBV7-2,CASSSGWSEAFF
NA,TRBJ1-1,TRBV2,CASRKGPAGEAFF
NA,TRBJ1-2,TRBV2,CASSPQGPANYGYTF
NA,TRBJ1-4,TRBV29-1,CSVANRGGGKLFF
NA,TRBJ2-1,TRBV29-1,CSVGANEQFF
NA,TRBJ1-4,TRBV29-1,CSTGRVGEKLFF
few,TRBJ1-4,TRBV29-1,CSAGRENEKLFF
NA,TRBJ1-1,TRBV11-2,CASRARGNTEAFF
NA,TRBJ2-7,TRBV2,CASSTTGSYEQYF
few,TRBJ2-7,TRBV29-1,CSVREVYEQYF
NA,TRBJ2-1,TRBV2,CASRPGSYNEQFF
few,TRBJ2-7,TRBV30,CAWSLGVFEQYF
NA,TRBJ1-1,TRBV6-6,CASTKQSGHGTEAFF
few,TRBJ2-3,TRBV27,CASSLGSTDTQYF
NA,TRBJ2-1,TRBV5-1,CASRVVEEQFF
once,TRBJ2-3,TRBV30,CAWRLPGTPDTQYF
few,TRBJ2-7,TRBV13,CASSFRGEKSYEQYF
NA,TRBJ1-2,TRBV29-1,CSVRGGIIYGYTF
NA,TRBJ2-7,TRBV29-1,CSVGIGAGAYEQYF
NA,TRBJ1-2,TRBV6-5,CASSFPGSYGYTF
few,TRBJ2-7,TRBV29-1,CSGGGQNVYEQYF
NA,TRBJ2-3,TRBV29-1,CSVEIGGTDTQYF
NA,TRBJ2-3,TRBV20-1,CSATLTDTQYF
few,TRBJ2-2,TRBV5-1,CASSLDGTGELFF
once,TRBJ2-7,TRBV5-1,CASSFGYEQYF
NA,TRBJ2-7,TRBV5-6,CASSLSLGQAIYEQYF